Sequencing of this T cell receptor beta chain was carried out in a study of CD4+ T cells in melanoma. V was shortened by 4 bases and J by 1 base, with 10 bases between the two germline ends. Germline values: CDR1 LGHNA, CDR2 YNFKEQ. This CDR3 has 14 residues. Study observations and caveats: In melanoma, neoantigen-specific CD4+ T cells reportedly differed in differentiation state. A reported correlation linked neoantigen-specific CD4+ T cells to CD8+, macrophage and B cell function.

On this clone: The antigen is unknown.

Assay used: immunoSEQ multiplex PCR; TCRdb lists only in-frame clones, some missing. Of just over 14,000 clones in the sample, roughly three fifths are singletons; the top ten hold roughly a sixth. This chain connects TRBV4-2 to TRBJ1-1; tentatively, D is TRBD1 (6 bases). The source material was cells from a culture (not recorded whether cultured in vitro). The receptor was isolated from a human donor with melanoma. The CDR3 reads CASSPKTGNTEAFF. CDR3 coding DNA: TGTGCCAGCAGCCCAAAGACAGGGAACACTGAAGCTTTCTTT.